The 28 T cell receptor beta chains presented below share a single source sample, sequenced in a study of T cells after yellow fever vaccination (dated by TCRdb to about 2019). This specimen's treatment or condition label, per the study, means: live attenuated yellow fever vaccine strain. The library was obtained by 5' RACE. Sequenced on an Illumina HiSeq 2500. TCRdb reprocessing: public reads trimmed at Q25 with fastp, clones called with MiXCR, in-frame beta chains kept. Entries that share a CDR3 protein sequence are merged under the most common genes and DNA. For this sample there are about 550,000 distinct CDR3 sequences; 15% to 20% appear just once. The ten largest clonotypes hold over 11% of the sample. The material sequenced was PBMCs, taken 15 days after the yellow fever booster vaccination. Receptors were obtained from a man younger than 40 who received the YFV17D yellow fever vaccine.

This clonotype was seen a few times. V and J are TRBV7-8 and TRBJ1-1; D is perhaps TRBD1 (5 bases). Germline V gene data show CDR1 as SGHVS and CDR2 as FQNEAQ. The CDR3 extends over 15 amino acids. With 2 bases removed from V and 6 bases from J, the gap between germline ends came to 16 bases. The CDR3 bases are TGTGCCAGCAGCTTAAGTCCGGGGCTTTTATCTGAAGCTTTCTTT. Translation gives CASSLSPGLLSEAFF.

A few counts support this clonotype. The V and J genes are TRBV29-1 and TRBJ1-2; no firm D call. Germline CDR1 and CDR2: SQVTM and ANQGSEA. V lost 4 bases and J lost 2, with 8 bases in between. This CDR3 has 12 residues. For the CDR3, the DNA is TGCAGCGTTGCTGTCAGCAACTATGGCTACACCTTC. This translates into CSVAVSNYGYTF.

The V call is TRBV5-4, the J call TRBJ1-4, with no clear D. The V end was cut by 0 bases, the J end by 3 bases, with 6 bases between. Germline V gene data show CDR1 as SGHNT and CDR2 as YYREEE (reference sequence). The CDR3 spans 14 residues. CDR3 residues: CASSLAVSNEKLFF. The CDR3 DNA reads as TGTGCCAGCAGCTTGGCAGTGTCTAATGAAAAACTGTTTTTT.

The chain is built from TRBV11-2 and TRBJ2-3; tentatively, D is TRBD2 (6 bases). Between the trimmed V and J ends, which lost 6 bases and 0 bases, there was a span of 22 bases. Per germline, CDR1 SGHAT and CDR2 FQNNGV. The CDR3 spans 18 residues. As DNA, the CDR3 is TGTGCCAGCAGGTCTCCGGGACTTACTAGCCGTAGCACAGATACGCAGTATTTT. It yields the protein CASRSPGLTSRSTDTQYF. Full variable domain (rest looked up from reference TRBV11-2 and TRBJ2-3): EAGVAQSPRYKIIEKRQSVAFWCNPISGHATLYWYQQILGQGPKLLIQFQNNGVVDDSQLPKDRFSAERLKGVDSTLKIQPAKLEDSAVYLCASRSPGLTSRSTDTQYFGPGTRLTVL.

CDR3 sequence: CASSAGSTPNTEAFF. CDR3 DNA sequence: TGTGCCAGCAGTGCAGGGTCCACACCGAACACTGAAGCTTTCTTT. The chain employs TRBV6-1 and TRBJ1-1; possibly TRBD1 for D (5 bases). The CDR3 has 15 amino acids. Germline V gives CDR1 MNHNS, CDR2 SASEGT. Trimming took 4 bases from V and 1 from J, leaving 13 bases between them.

The V and J genes are TRBV13 and TRBJ2-1; D may be TRBD2 (6 bases). V was pared by 5 bases and J by 7 bases, with 15 bases between. CDR3 length equals 14 residues. The germline CDR1 and CDR2 sequences are PRHDT and FYEKMQ (reference sequence). This CDR3 is CASSDGTFGNEQFF. CDR3 in DNA: TGTGCCAGCAGCGACGGGACTTTTGGGAATGAGCAGTTCTTC.

The chain is built from TRBV20-1 and TRBJ2-1, with 9 bases lining up with TRBD2. V was clipped by 3 bases and J by 10 bases; unmatched bases: 10. Germline V gene sequence: CDR1 DFQATT, CDR2 SNEGSKA (reference sequence). The CDR3 contains 14 residues. The CDR3 region has the DNA TGCAGTGCTAGTAAATTAGCGGGAGAGCAGGAGCAGTTCTTC. It specifies CSASKLAGEQEQFF.

In this sample, this clonotype turned up a few times. The chain recombines TRBV7-2 with TRBJ2-5; D ambiguous. CDR1 SGHTA and CDR2 FQGNSA come from the germline V gene. The CDR3 length is 14 residues. The germline V and J ends were trimmed by 4 bases and 4 bases, with 13 bases remaining between them. CDR3: CASSSVGLRETQYF. CDR3 in DNA: TGTGCCAGCAGCTCAGTAGGGCTCAGAGAGACCCAGTACTTC. The whole variable domain, remainder taken from reference TRBV7-2 and TRBJ2-5, is GAGVSQSPSNKVTEKGKDVELRCDPISGHTALYWYRQSLGQGLEFLIYFQGNSAPDKSGLPSDRFSAERTGGSVSTLTIQRTQQEDSAVYLCASSSVGLRETQYFGPGTRLLVL.

The J gene is TRBJ2-1, the V gene TRBV20-1; D unclear. The CDR3 has 15 amino acids. From germline, CDR1 is DFQATT and CDR2 SNEGSKA (reference sequence). The V end lost 6 bases, the J end lost 1 base, and 16 bases lay between the germline ends. The chain's CDR3 is CSALPKVGSYNEQFF. Here the CDR3 DNA reads TGCAGTGCCCTCCCGAAAGTAGGATCCTACAATGAGCAGTTCTTC.

The chain has TRBV7-2 and TRBJ1-4; D ambiguous. The CDR3 extends over 12 amino acids. Trimming removed 4 bases at V and 8 bases at J, with 8 bases between. The germline V gene has CDR1 SGHTA and CDR2 FQGNSA. The CDR3 DNA reads as TGTGCCAGCAGCTACGTAGCCGAAAAACTGTTTTTT. Translated: CASSYVAEKLFF.

This chain uses TRBV7-8 with TRBJ2-5, with 12 bases identical to TRBD2. V trimming: 6 bases; J trimming: 6 bases; junction bases outside the gene matches: 5. From germline, CDR1 is SGHVS and CDR2 FQNEAQ. This CDR3 contains 14 residues. CDR3 sequence: CASRLAGGPQTQYF. CDR3 sequence (DNA): TGTGCCAGCAGGCTAGCGGGAGGGCCGCAGACCCAGTACTTC.

The V gene is TRBV5-5, the J gene TRBJ2-3, with D perhaps matching TRBD1 (5 bases). Germline lookup yields CDR1 SGHKS and CDR2 YYEKEE (reference sequence). There are 16 residues in the CDR3. V lost 2 bases and J lost 0, with 13 bases in between. The CDR3 DNA reads as TGTGCCAGCAGCTTAGGCTTACAGGTTAGCACAGATACGCAGTATTTT. Its translation: CASSLGLQVSTDTQYF.

The chain is built from TRBV7-8 and TRBJ2-5, with TRBD2 as a possible D gene (5 bases). This CDR3 has 15 amino acids. Germline V lookup: CDR1 SGHVS, CDR2 FQNEAQ. V dropped 5 bases and J dropped 3 bases, with 16 bases sitting between them. The CDR3 DNA reads as TGTGCCAGCAGCACGCCCCGCGCGGGCAAAGAGACCCAGTACTTC. Translation gives CASSTPRAGKETQYF.

The sample holds one count of this clonotype. This chain uses TRBV28 with TRBJ1-1; D not certain. V dropped 5 bases and J dropped 6 bases, with 7 bases sitting between them. CDR1 is MDHEN and CDR2 is SYDVKM in the germline V gene. The CDR3 loop spans 11 amino acids. DNA for the CDR3: TGTGCCAGCAGTCACCGTTCTGAAGCTTTCTTT. Residues: CASSHRSEAFF.

The chain carries TRBV18 and TRBJ1-6; D is perhaps TRBD1 (5 bases). The CDR3 covers 18 residues. Germline CDR1 reads KGHSH; CDR2 reads LQKENI. V lost 5 bases to trimming and J lost 7 bases, with 24 bases between them. This chain's CDR3 is CASSKQPLGRGLNSPLHF. DNA for the CDR3: TGTGCCAGCTCAAAGCAGCCCCTGGGGAGGGGACTCAATTCACCCCTCCACTTT.

This clonotype was observed at least ten times. The V call is TRBV10-3, the J call TRBJ2-3; the D gene is possibly TRBD2 (6 bases). The CDR3 length is 13 residues. V gave up 7 bases and J gave up 4 bases, with 12 bases separating them. Germline CDR1 and CDR2: ENHRY and SYGVKD. The CDR3 spells CAIKRDSPDTQYF. The CDR3 DNA sequence: TGTGCCATCAAGAGGGACTCGCCAGATACGCAGTATTTT.

This clonotype has just a few counts. V gene TRBV12-3 or TRBV12-4 combines with J gene TRBJ2-7; 7 bases line up with TRBD1. The J segment lost 2 bases and the V segment lost 6 bases, leaving 10 bases of the junction unmatched. This CDR3 comprises 15 residues. The CDR3 DNA sequence: TGTGCCAGCAGCTCCCTCCGGGACAGAACCTACGAGCAGTACTTC. Translated: CASSSLRDRTYEQYF.

This clonotype has only a few counts. This sequence joins TRBV7-2 and TRBJ2-7, with D uncertain. The V end was cut by 4 bases, the J end by 4 bases, with 14 bases between. From germline, CDR1 is SGHTA and CDR2 FQGNSA. CDR3 size: 14 residues. CDR3 sequence: CASSSGSFYYEQYF. In nucleotides, the CDR3 is TGTGCCAGCAGCTCAGGCAGCTTTTATTACGAGCAGTACTTC.

J is TRBJ2-5 and V is TRBV11-2; 7 bases line up with TRBD2. Germline values: CDR1 SGHAT, CDR2 FQNNGV. The CDR3 is made up of 14 amino acids. V trimming: 5 bases; J trimming: 5 bases; junction bases outside the gene matches: 8. The DNA for the CDR3 is TGTGCCAGCAGCCTGACTAGCTCGGTGGAGACCCAGTACTTC. Its translation: CASSLTSSVETQYF.

The chain has TRBV5-4 and TRBJ1-1; D unclear. Per the germline V gene, CDR1 is SGHNT and CDR2 is YYREEE (reference sequence). The CDR3 totals 12 residues. The germline V and J ends were trimmed by 0 bases and 8 bases, with 8 bases remaining between them. The CDR3, as DNA: TGTGCCAGCAGCTTGGCCGACGTGGAAGCTTTCTTT. Translated, it gives CASSLADVEAFF.

This clonotype was observed a handful of times. The gene calls are TRBV5-5 and TRBJ1-6; D not certain. The CDR3 consists of 17 residues. V was trimmed by 0 bases and J by 7 bases, leaving 17 bases between them. CDR1 is SGHKS, CDR2 YYEKEE, per germline (reference sequence). The CDR3 here is CASSLEDFTARNSPLHF. CDR3 DNA sequence: TGTGCCAGCAGCTTGGAGGACTTTACAGCGAGAAATTCACCCCTCCACTTT.

This rearrangement joins TRBV18 to TRBJ2-2, with 8 nucleotides matching TRBD1. Germline CDR1 is KGHSH and CDR2 is LQKENI. With V trimmed by 3 bases and J by 5 bases, 2 bases remained unmatched. The CDR3 is 14 amino acids. The CDR3 nucleotides are TGTGCCAGCTCACCGACAGGGGCTACCGGGGAGCTGTTTTTT. Translation: CASSPTGATGELFF.

This clonotype turned up a few times. The rearrangement joins TRBV7-2 to TRBJ2-3, with D unresolved. Germline assignment: CDR1 SGHTA and CDR2 FQGNSA. Between the trimmed V and J ends, which lost 0 bases and 2 bases, there was a span of 9 bases. CDR3 length: 15 amino acids. The chain's CDR3 is CASSLAGADTDTQYF. CDR3 DNA: TGTGCCAGCAGCTTAGCGGGTGCGGACACAGATACGCAGTATTTT.

This clonotype was counted a few times. The chain has TRBV19 and TRBJ1-3, with 7 positions matching TRBD1. Per germline, CDR1 LNHDA and CDR2 SQIVND (reference sequence). The V segment lost 8 bases and the J segment 0 bases; nucleotides outside the gene matches: 1. CDR3 length equals 13 residues. The DNA of the CDR3 is TGTGCCAGTTGGACAGGCTCTGGAAACACCATATATTTT. Its translation is CASWTGSGNTIYF. Filled out from reference TRBV19 and TRBJ1-3, the complete variable domain reads DGGITQSPKYLFRKEGQNVTLSCEQNLNHDAMYWYRQDPGQGLRLIYYSQIVNDFQKGDIAEGYSVSREKKESFPLTVTSAQKNPTAFYLCASWTGSGNTIYFGEGSWLTVV.

This clonotype was counted only a few times. V usage is TRBV28 and J usage is TRBJ2-4; TRBD2 aligns across 11 bases. With 8 bases clipped from V and 0 bases from J, the junction kept 3 bases outside the gene matches. CDR1 and CDR2 from the germline V gene are MDHEN and SYDVKM. CDR3 size: 15 residues. In nucleotides, the CDR3 is TGTGCCAGCCTTAGCGGGAGGGTAGCCAAAAACATTCAGTACTTC. It specifies CASLSGRVAKNIQYF.

V gene TRBV6-2 or TRBV6-3 combines with J gene TRBJ2-1; D remains unclear. CDR1 is MNHEY, CDR2 SVGEGT, per germline. The V end was cut by 5 bases, the J end by 8 bases, with 13 bases between. The CDR3 has 13 amino acids. The CDR3 nucleotides are TGTGCCAGCAGTATTCAGGATTACGATGAGCAGTTCTTC. Translating it yields CASSIQDYDEQFF.

The chain uses TRBV20-1 and TRBJ2-5; TRBD1 is a possible D gene (5 bases). Deletions cut 3 bases from V and 4 bases from J, with 12 bases between. The length of the CDR3 is 13 residues. Germline lookup yields CDR1 DFQATT and CDR2 SNEGSKA (reference sequence). The CDR3 loop reads CSASRAPGETQYF. The DNA for the CDR3 is TGCAGTGCTAGCAGGGCCCCAGGAGAGACCCAGTACTTC.

This clonotype was seen a few times. This chain joins TRBV29-1 and TRBJ2-2; TRBD2 matches at 13 bases. This CDR3 has 17 residues. V lost 4 bases and J lost 0; bases outside the gene matches: 5. Germline values: CDR1 SQVTM, CDR2 ANQGSEA. DNA of the CDR3: TGCAGCGTTGTGGGACTAGCGGGAATTCCGAACACCGGGGAGCTGTTTTTT. Protein product: CSVVGLAGIPNTGELFF.